In its sample, the clone carrying this T cell receptor beta chain was seen a few times. The sample originates from a study of CD8+ T cells in alopecia areata. The sequencing template was cDNA reverse transcribed from extracted RNA. Only in-frame clones appear in the TCRdb table, and some are missing; sequencing was by immunoSEQ multiplex PCR. The sample has around 270,000 clones; roughly 60% are singletons. Noted treatment: oral pan-JAK inhibitor, 5-10 mg twice daily. Germline lookup yields CDR1 SGHRS and CDR2 YFSETQ. CDR3 length: 16 residues. V shed 4 bases, J shed 0 bases, and the junction held 7 bases outside the gene matches.

The sequenced sample was CD4+ T cells sorted from blood, obtained at week 24, from a patient treated with tofacitinib. The rearrangement uses TRBV5-1 and TRBJ2-7; 10 nucleotides align to TRBD1. This receptor was obtained from a human donor with alopecia areata. The CDR3 nucleotides are TGCGCCAGCAGCGCAGGGACAGGGGAATTCTCCTACGAGCAGTACTTC. It specifies CASSAGTGEFSYEQYF.